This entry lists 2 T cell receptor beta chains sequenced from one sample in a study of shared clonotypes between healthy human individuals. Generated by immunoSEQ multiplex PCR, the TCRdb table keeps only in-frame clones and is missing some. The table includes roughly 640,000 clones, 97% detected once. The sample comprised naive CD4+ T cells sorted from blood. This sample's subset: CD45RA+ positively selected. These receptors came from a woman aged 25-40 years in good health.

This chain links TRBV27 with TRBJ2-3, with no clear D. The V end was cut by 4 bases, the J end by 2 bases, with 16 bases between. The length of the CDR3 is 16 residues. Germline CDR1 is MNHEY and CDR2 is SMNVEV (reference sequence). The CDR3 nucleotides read TGTGCCAGCAGTTACCGCGGCCAAAGGATCACAGATACGCAGTATTTT. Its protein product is CASSYRGQRITDTQYF.

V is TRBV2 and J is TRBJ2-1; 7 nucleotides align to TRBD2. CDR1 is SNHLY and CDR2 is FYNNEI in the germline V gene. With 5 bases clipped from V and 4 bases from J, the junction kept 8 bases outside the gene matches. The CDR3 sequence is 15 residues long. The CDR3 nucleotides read TGTGCCAGCAGTATTCTGCGGGAGATGTACAATGAGCAGTTCTTC. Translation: CASSILREMYNEQFF.